Below, 7 T cell receptor beta chains from the same sample are listed, as sequenced in a study of T cells in Graves' hyperthyroidism and ophthalmopathy. Amplification of TCR beta CDR3 regions used RNA as the template. HTBI primers were used for first-round RT-PCR of the TCR CDR3. TCRdb reprocessed the multiplex PCR reads via MiXCR and lists one record per CDR3 protein. Among 300,000 to 400,000 distinct CDR3 sequences listed, approximately 15% were seen once. Sequencing was performed on blood. All receptors come from a woman in her 30s with Graves' hyperthyroidism.

This clonotype appeared many times. The chain couples TRBV28 to TRBJ2-7, with D hard to call. The V gene's germline CDR1 is MDHEN and CDR2 SYDVKM. Deletions cut 3 bases from V and 5 bases from J, with 2 bases between. The CDR3 is 10 amino acids. The CDR3 here is CASSLHEQYF. CDR3 DNA sequence: TGTGCCAGCAGTTTGCACGAGCAGTACTTC.

The CDR3 loop reads CSARDGRGNYGYTF. The CDR3 nucleotides read TGCAGTGCTAGAGATGGACGGGGAAACTATGGCTACACCTTC. The rearrangement joins TRBV20-1 to TRBJ1-2; D remains ambiguous. The germline gives CDR1 DFQATT, CDR2 SNEGSKA (reference sequence). The ends were cut back, 0 bases at V and 2 bases at J, with 10 bases in the middle. The CDR3 length is 14 residues.

This clonotype has a count of ten or more. The V call is TRBV10-2, the J call TRBJ1-4; D is perhaps TRBD1 (5 bases). The CDR3 is 13 residues long. The V gene lost 7 bases and the J gene lost 8 bases, with 14 bases spanning the gap. In germline, CDR1 is WSHSY, CDR2 SAAADI. CDR3 loop: CASTGRVGEKLFF. CDR3 bases: TGCGCCAGCACGGGCAGGGTGGGGGAAAAACTGTTTTTT.

This clonotype has ten or more counts. The chain is built from TRBV29-1 and TRBJ2-1; a possible D gene is TRBD1 (6 bases). Trimming stripped 6 bases from V and 6 bases from J, with 15 bases between. CDR3 length equals 13 residues. CDR1 is SQVTM, CDR2 ANQGSEA, per germline. CDR3 protein: CSVIQGITNEQFF. The CDR3 region has the DNA TGCAGCGTGATACAGGGTATCACCAATGAGCAGTTCTTC.

This clonotype was seen more than once but under ten times. The chain is built from TRBV2 and TRBJ1-1, with D possibly TRBD1 on 5 matching bases. Looked up from germline, CDR1 is SNHLY and CDR2 is FYNNEI. The CDR3 spans 14 residues. V lost 9 bases and J lost 1, with 15 bases in between. The CDR3: CASPPGSGNTEAFF. The CDR3 DNA is TGTGCCAGTCCTCCAGGGTCGGGGAACACTGAAGCTTTCTTT.

This clonotype was detected many times. This chain joins TRBV12-3 or TRBV12-4 and TRBJ2-2; TRBD2 agrees at 7 bases. CDR3 length: 16 residues. V dropped 5 bases and J dropped 3; count of bases not matched to a gene: 9. CDR3 DNA sequence: TGTGCCAGCAGTCTTTCGACTAGCCGACACACCGGGGAGCTGTTTTTT. Protein: CASSLSTSRHTGELFF.

A few counts support this clonotype. V and J are TRBV28 and TRBJ2-3, with D uncertain. The CDR3 runs to 15 residues. Looked up from germline, CDR1 is MDHEN and CDR2 is SYDVKM. Trimming removed 1 base at V and 1 base at J, with 9 bases between. The CDR3 DNA reads TGTGCCAGCAGTTTATCCGGTATCGGCACAGATACGCAGTATTTT. Residues: CASSLSGIGTDTQYF.